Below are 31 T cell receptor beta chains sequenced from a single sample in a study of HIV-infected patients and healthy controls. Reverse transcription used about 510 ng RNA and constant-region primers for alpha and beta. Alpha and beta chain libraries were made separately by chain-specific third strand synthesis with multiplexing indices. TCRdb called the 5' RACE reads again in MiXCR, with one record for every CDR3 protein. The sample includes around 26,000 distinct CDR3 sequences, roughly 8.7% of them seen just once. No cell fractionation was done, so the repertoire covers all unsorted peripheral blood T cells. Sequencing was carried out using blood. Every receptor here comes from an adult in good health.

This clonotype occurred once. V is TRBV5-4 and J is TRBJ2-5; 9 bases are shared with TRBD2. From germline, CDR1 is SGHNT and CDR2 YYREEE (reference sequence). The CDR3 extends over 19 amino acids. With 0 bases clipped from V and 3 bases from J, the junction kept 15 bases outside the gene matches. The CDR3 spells CASSLAGRGGRVSKETQYF. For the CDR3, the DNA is TGTGCCAGCAGCTTGGCCGGGCGGGGGGGCCGAGTATCGAAAGAGACCCAGTACTTC.

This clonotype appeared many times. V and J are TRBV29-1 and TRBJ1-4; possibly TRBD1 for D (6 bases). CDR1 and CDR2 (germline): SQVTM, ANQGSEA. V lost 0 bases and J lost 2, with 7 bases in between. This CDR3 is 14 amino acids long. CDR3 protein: CSVEDTGTNEKLFF. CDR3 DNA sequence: TGCAGCGTTGAAGATACAGGGACTAATGAAAAACTGTTTTTT.

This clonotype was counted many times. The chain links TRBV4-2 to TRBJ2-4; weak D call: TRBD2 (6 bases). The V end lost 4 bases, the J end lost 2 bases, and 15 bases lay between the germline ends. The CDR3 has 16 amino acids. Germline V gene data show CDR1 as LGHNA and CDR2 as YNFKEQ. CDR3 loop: CASSPPGGQTKNIQYF. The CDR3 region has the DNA TGTGCCAGCAGCCCCCCCGGAGGGCAAACCAAAAACATTCAGTACTTC.

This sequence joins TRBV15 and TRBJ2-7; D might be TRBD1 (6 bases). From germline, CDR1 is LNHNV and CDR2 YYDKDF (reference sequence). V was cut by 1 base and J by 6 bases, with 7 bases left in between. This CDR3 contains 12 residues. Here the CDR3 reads CATSRVGGEQYF. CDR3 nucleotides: TGTGCCACCAGCAGAGTAGGGGGCGAGCAGTACTTC.

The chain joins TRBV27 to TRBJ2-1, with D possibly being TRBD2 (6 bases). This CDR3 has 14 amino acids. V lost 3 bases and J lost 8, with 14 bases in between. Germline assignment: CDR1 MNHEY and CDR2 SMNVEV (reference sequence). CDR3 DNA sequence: TGTGCCAGCAGTTTGGTTATGCGCGGGGATGAGCAGTTCTTC. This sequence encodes CASSLVMRGDEQFF.

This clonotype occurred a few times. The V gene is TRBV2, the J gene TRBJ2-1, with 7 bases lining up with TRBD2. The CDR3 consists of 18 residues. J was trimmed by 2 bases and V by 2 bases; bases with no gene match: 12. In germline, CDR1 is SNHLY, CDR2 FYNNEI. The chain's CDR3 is CASSEFPSGPGAYNEQFF. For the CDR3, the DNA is TGTGCCAGCAGTGAATTCCCTAGCGGTCCCGGCGCCTACAATGAGCAGTTCTTC.

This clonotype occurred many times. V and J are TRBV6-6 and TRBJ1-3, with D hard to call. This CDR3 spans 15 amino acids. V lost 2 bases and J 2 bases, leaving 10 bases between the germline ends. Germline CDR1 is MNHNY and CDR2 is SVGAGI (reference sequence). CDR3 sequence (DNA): TGTGCCAGCAGTTACGCTACGGGGACTGGAAACACCATATATTTT. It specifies CASSYATGTGNTIYF.

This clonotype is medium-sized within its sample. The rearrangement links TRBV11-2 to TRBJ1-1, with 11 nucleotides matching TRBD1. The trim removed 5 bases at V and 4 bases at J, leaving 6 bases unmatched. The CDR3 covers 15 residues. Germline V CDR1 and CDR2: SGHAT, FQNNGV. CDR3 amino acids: CASSPGQGAATEAFF. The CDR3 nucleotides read TGTGCCAGCAGCCCAGGACAGGGGGCGGCCACTGAAGCTTTCTTT.

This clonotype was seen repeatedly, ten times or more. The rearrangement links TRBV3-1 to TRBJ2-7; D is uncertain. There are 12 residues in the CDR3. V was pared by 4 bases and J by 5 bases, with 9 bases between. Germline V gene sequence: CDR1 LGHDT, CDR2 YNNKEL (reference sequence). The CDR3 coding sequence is TGTGCCAGCAGCCCCCACCCCAACGAGCAGTACTTC. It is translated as CASSPHPNEQYF.

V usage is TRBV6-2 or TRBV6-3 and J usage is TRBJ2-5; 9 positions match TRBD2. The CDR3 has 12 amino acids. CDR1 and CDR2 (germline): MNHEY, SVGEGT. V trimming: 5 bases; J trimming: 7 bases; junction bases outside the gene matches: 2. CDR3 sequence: CASSLAGTTQYF. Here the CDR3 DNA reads TGTGCCAGCAGTCTAGCGGGGACGACCCAGTACTTC.

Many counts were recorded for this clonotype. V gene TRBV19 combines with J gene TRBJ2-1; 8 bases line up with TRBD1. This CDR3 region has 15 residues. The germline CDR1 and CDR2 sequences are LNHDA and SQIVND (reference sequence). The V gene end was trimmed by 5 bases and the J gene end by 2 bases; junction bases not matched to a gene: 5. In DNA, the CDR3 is TGTGCCAGTAGTTCAGCAGGGGGCCCCTACAATGAGCAGTTCTTC. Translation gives CASSSAGGPYNEQFF. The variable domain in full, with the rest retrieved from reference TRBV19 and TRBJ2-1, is DGGITQSPKYLFRKEGQNVTLSCEQNLNHDAMYWYRQDPGQGLRLIYYSQIVNDFQKGDIAEGYSVSREKKESFPLTVTSAQKNPTAFYLCASSSAGGPYNEQFFGPGTRLTVL.

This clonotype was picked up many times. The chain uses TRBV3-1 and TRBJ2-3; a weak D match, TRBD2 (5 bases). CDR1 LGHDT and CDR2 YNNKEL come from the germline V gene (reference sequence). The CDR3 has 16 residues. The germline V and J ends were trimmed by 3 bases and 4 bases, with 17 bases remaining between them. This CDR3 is CASSHGSDYRADTQYF. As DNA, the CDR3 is TGTGCCAGCAGCCACGGGTCCGACTACAGAGCAGATACGCAGTATTTT.

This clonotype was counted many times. The chain's CDR3 is CASTLGQHYGYTF. The CDR3 DNA is TGTGCCAGCACCCTGGGACAGCACTATGGCTACACCTTC. The rearrangement uses TRBV6-1 and TRBJ1-2, with 7 bases that match TRBD1. The CDR3 runs to 13 residues. CDR1 and CDR2 (germline): MNHNS, SASEGT. J was trimmed by 3 bases and V by 7 bases; bases with no gene match: 5.

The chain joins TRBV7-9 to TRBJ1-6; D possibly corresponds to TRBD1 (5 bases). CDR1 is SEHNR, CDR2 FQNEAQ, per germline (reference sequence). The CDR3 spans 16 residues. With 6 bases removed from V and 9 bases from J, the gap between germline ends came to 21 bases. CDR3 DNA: TGTGCCAGCAGTTCCCTTTCCCCCAGGGCCGGTTCACCCCTCCACTTT. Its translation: CASSSLSPRAGSPLHF.

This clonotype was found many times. The CDR3 protein is CASGLYQGRTDTQYF. CDR3 coding DNA: TGTGCTAGTGGTTTGTATCAGGGGCGAACAGATACGCAGTATTTT. V usage is TRBV12-5 and J usage is TRBJ2-3; TRBD1 is a possible D gene (6 bases). Trimming removed 2 bases at V and 3 bases at J, with 12 bases between. CDR3 length equals 15 residues. Germline V CDR1 and CDR2: LGHNT, FRNRAP. Full variable domain (outside the CDR3, taken from reference TRBV12-5 and TRBJ2-3): DARVTQTPRHKVTEMGQEVTMRCQPILGHNTVFWYRQTMMQGLELLAYFRNRAPLDDSGMPKDRFSAEMPDATLATLKIQPSEPRDSAVYFCASGLYQGRTDTQYFGPGTRLTVL.

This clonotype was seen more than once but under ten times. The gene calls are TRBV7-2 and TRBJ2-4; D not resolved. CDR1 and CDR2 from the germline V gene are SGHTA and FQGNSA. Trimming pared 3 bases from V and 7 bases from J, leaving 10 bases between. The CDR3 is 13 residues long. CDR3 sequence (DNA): TGTGCCAGCAGCTTGTACGTTGGGAACATTCAGTACTTC. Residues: CASSLYVGNIQYF. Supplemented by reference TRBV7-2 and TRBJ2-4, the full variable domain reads GAGVSQSPSNKVTEKGKDVELRCDPISGHTALYWYRQSLGQGLEFLIYFQGNSAPDKSGLPSDRFSAERTGGSVSTLTIQRTQQEDSAVYLCASSLYVGNIQYFGAGTRLSVL.

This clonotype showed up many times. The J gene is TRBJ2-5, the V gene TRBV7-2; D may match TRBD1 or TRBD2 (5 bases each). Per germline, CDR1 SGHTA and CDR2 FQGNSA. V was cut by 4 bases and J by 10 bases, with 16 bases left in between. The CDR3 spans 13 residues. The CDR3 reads CASSSGTWGFQYF. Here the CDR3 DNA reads TGTGCCAGCAGCTCCGGGACCTGGGGATTCCAGTACTTC.

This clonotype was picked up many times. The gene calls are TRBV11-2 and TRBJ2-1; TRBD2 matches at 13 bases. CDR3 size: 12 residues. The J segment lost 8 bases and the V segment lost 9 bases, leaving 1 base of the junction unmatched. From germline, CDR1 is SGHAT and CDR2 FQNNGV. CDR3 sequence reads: CASGLAGDEQFF. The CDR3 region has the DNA TGTGCCAGTGGACTAGCGGGGGATGAGCAGTTCTTC.

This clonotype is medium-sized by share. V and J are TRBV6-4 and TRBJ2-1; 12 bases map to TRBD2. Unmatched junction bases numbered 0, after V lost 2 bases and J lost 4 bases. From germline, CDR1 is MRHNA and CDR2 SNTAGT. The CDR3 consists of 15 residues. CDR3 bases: TGTGCCAGCAGTGACACTAGCGGGGGGTACAATGAGCAGTTCTTC. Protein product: CASSDTSGGYNEQFF.

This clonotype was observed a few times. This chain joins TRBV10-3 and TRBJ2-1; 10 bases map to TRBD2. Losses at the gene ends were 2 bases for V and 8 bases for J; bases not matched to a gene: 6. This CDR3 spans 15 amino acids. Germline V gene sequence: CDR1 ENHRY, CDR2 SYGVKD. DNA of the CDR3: TGTGCCATCAGTGAGGGACTAGCGGAGACCGATGAGCAGTTCTTC. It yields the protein CAISEGLAETDEQFF.

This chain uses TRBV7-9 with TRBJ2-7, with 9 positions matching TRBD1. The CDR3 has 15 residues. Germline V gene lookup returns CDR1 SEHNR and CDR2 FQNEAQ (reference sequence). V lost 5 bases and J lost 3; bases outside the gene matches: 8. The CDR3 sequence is CASSPQGQGRYEQYF. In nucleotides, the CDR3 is TGTGCCAGCAGCCCCCAGGGACAGGGCCGCTACGAGCAGTACTTC.

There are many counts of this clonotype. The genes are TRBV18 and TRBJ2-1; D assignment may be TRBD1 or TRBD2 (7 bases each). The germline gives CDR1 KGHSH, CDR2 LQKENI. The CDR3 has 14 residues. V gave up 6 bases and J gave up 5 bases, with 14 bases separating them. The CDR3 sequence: CASSSGGVHNEQFF. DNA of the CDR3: TGTGCCAGCTCTTCAGGGGGGGTCCACAATGAGCAGTTCTTC.

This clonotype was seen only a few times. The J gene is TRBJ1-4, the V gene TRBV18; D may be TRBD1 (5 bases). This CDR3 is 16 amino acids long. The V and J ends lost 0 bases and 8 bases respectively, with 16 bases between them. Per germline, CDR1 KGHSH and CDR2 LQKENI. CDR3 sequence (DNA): TGTGCCAGCTCACCACCAAAAACAGGATGTGGCGAAAAACTGTTTTTT. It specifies CASSPPKTGCGEKLFF.

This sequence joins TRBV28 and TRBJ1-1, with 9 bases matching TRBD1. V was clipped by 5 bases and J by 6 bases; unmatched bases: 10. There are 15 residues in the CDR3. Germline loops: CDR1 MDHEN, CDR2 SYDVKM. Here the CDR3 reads CASSPPGQGRPEAFF. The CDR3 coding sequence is TGTGCCAGCAGTCCCCCGGGACAGGGACGCCCTGAAGCTTTCTTT.

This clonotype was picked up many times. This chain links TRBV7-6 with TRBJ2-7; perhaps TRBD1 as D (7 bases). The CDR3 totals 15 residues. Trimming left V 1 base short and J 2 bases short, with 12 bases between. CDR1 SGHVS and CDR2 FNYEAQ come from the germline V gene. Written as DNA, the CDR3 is TGTGCCAGCAGCTTAGAGGAGGGGGCACCCTACGAGCAGTACTTC. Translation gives CASSLEEGAPYEQYF.

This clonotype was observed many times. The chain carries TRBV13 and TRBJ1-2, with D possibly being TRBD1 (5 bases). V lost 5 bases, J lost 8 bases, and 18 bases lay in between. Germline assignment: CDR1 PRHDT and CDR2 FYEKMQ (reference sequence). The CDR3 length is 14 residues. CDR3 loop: CASSTGTAREGYTF. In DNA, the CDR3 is TGTGCCAGCAGCACCGGGACCGCCCGTGAAGGCTACACCTTC.

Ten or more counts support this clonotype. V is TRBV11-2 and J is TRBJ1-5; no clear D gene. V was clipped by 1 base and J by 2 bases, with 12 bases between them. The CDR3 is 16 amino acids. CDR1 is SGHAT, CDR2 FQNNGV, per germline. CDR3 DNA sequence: TGTGCCAGCAGCTTAGGTATGGGGATCGGCAATCAGCCCCAGCATTTT. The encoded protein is CASSLGMGIGNQPQHF.

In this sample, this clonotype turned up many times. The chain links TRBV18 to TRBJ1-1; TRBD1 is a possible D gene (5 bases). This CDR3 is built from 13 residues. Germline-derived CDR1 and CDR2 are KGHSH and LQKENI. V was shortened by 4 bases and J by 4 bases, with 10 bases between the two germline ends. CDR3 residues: CASSQSGGTEAFF. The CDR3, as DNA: TGTGCCAGCTCACAGTCCGGGGGCACTGAAGCTTTCTTT.

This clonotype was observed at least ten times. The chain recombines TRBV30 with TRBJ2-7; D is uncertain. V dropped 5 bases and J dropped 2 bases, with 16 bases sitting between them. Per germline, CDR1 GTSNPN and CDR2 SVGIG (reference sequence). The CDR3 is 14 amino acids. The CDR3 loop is CAWAGTTKPYEQYF. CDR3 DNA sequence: TGTGCCTGGGCCGGCACCACCAAACCCTACGAGCAGTACTTC.

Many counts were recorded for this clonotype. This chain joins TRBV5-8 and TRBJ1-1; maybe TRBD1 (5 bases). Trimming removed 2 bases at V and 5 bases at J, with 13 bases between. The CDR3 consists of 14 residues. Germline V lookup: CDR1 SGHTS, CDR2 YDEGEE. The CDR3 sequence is CASSFGGAGTEAFF. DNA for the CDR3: TGTGCCAGCAGCTTTGGAGGGGCGGGTACTGAAGCTTTCTTT.

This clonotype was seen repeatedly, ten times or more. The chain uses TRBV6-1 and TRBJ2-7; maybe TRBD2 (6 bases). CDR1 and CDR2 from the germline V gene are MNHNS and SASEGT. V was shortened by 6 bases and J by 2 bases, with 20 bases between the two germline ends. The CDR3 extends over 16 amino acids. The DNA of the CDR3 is TGTGCCAGCAGGCGCCGGGGGTTAGGGGTTCCCTACGAGCAGTACTTC. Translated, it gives CASRRRGLGVPYEQYF.